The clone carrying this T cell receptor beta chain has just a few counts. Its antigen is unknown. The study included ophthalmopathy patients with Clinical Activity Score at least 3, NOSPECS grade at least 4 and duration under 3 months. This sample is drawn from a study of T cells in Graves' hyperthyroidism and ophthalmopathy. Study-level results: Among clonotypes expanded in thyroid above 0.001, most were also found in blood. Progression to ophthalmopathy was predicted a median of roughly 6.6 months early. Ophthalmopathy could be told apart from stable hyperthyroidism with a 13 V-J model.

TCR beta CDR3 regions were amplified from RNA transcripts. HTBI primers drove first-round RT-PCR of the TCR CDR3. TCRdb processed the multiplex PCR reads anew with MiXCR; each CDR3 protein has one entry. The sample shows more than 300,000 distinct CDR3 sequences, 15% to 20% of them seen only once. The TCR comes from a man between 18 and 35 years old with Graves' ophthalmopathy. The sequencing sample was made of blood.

CDR3 sequence: CASSQLIGPGNEQFF. In DNA form, the CDR3 reads TGTGCCAGCAGCCAGTTGATCGGGCCTGGCAATGAGCAGTTCTTC. The chain couples TRBV14 to TRBJ2-1; D is unresolved. Trimming cost V 3 bases and J 6 bases, with 15 bases left between them. The CDR3 loop spans 15 amino acids. Germline CDR1 reads SGHDN; CDR2 reads FVKESK.